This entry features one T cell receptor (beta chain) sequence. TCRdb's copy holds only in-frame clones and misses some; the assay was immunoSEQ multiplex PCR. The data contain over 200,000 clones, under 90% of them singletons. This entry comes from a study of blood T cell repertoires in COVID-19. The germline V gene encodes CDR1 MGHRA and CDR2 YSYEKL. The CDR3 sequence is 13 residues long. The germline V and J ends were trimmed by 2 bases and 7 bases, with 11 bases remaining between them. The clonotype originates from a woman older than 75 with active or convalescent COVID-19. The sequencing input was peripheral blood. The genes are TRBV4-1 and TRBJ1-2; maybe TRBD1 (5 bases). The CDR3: CASSQLKGVGYTF. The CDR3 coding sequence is TGCGCCAGCAGCCAATTAAAAGGGGTTGGCTACACCTTC.